Each of the 26 T cell receptor beta chains below was sequenced from the same sample in a study of long-term antiretroviral therapy in people with HIV. Investigators performed immunoSEQ version v3.0 at survey level. The table came from immunoSEQ multiplex PCR; TCRdb's copy has only in-frame clones and leaves some out. The data contain around 13,000 clones, approximately 83% of them singletons. The sample was unsorted PBMCs, taken 3.4 years after starting antiretroviral therapy. Source of these receptors: a man between 35 and 55 years old with HIV.

The chain joins TRBV28 to TRBJ1-1; 8 bases map to TRBD1. Germline V gene data show CDR1 as MDHEN and CDR2 as SYDVKM. After removal of 6 bases from V and 1 base from J, the junction contained 16 bases not matched to a gene. This CDR3 is 18 amino acids long. The CDR3 sequence is CASRPTDPWDRQNTEAFF. The CDR3, as DNA: TGTGCCAGCAGACCAACCGACCCTTGGGACAGGCAGAACACTGAAGCTTTCTTT.

The chain carries TRBV28 and TRBJ2-7; D is undetermined. The CDR3 has 16 amino acids. V was trimmed by 5 bases and J by 3 bases, leaving 20 bases between them. Per germline, CDR1 MDHEN and CDR2 SYDVKM. The CDR3, as DNA: TGTGCCAGCAGTCCCCTAGGCAGGCCCTCGGGCTACGAGCAGTACTTC. It codes for CASSPLGRPSGYEQYF.

This chain joins TRBV5-1 and TRBJ2-2; D uncertain. Between the trimmed V and J ends, which lost 0 bases and 6 bases, there was a span of 6 bases. Germline V gene lookup returns CDR1 SGHRS and CDR2 YFSETQ. This CDR3 is 13 amino acids long. In DNA, the CDR3 is TGCGCCAGCAGCTTGGGTGAGGCCGGGGAGCTGTTTTTT. This encodes CASSLGEAGELFF.

The chain uses TRBV4-2 and TRBJ2-7; unclear D gene. V shed 0 bases and J shed 6 bases, with 6 bases lying between them. Germline CDR1 reads LGHNA; CDR2 reads YNFKEQ. The CDR3 spans 12 residues. The CDR3 DNA reads TGTGCCAGCAGCCAAGACCGGATCGAGCAGTACTTC. Amino acids: CASSQDRIEQYF.

This clone was observed once. The rearrangement links TRBV10-3 to TRBJ2-5, with D maybe TRBD1 (5 bases). Trimming stripped 4 bases from V and 0 bases from J, with 6 bases between. The germline V gene encodes CDR1 ENHRY and CDR2 SYGVKD. This CDR3 spans 13 amino acids. CDR3 nucleotides: TGTGCCATCAGTGGACAGTACCAAGAGACCCAGTACTTC. Its translation: CAISGQYQETQYF.

The genes are TRBV19 and TRBJ1-1; no clear D gene. This CDR3 comprises 13 residues. Germline CDR1 is LNHDA and CDR2 is SQIVND (reference sequence). V gave up 2 bases and J gave up 1 base, with 5 bases separating them. The CDR3 protein is CASSISTNTEAFF. The CDR3 DNA reads TGTGCCAGTAGTATATCCACGAACACTGAAGCTTTCTTT.

This chain joins TRBV28 and TRBJ2-7; TRBD2 matches 9 bases. The CDR3 extends over 12 amino acids. Germline V gene lookup returns CDR1 MDHEN and CDR2 SYDVKM. J was trimmed by 6 bases and V by 6 bases; bases with no gene match: 3. CDR3 nucleotides: TGTGCCAGCAGCCAACTAGCGGGCGAGCAGTACTTC. Its protein is CASSQLAGEQYF.

In its sample, this clone was seen once. The V call is TRBV27, the J call TRBJ1-1; the D is unclear. The CDR3 is 14 amino acids. Deletions cut 3 bases from V and 1 base from J, with 9 bases between. The germline V gene encodes CDR1 MNHEY and CDR2 SMNVEV (reference sequence). CDR3 bases: TGTGCCAGCAGTTTCTTGGGTAGGAACACTGAAGCTTTCTTT. Its protein product is CASSFLGRNTEAFF.

The V gene is TRBV6-6, the J gene TRBJ1-2, with 8 bases lining up with TRBD1. With 0 bases clipped from V and 7 bases from J, the junction kept 7 bases outside the gene matches. This CDR3 has 15 residues. Germline-derived CDR1 and CDR2 are MNHNY and SVGAGI (reference sequence). The CDR3 protein is CASSYSGQGALGYTF. The CDR3 DNA reads as TGTGCCAGCAGTTACTCGGGGCAGGGGGCGCTTGGCTACACCTTC.

The sample holds a few counts of this clone. The chain is built from TRBV6-5 and TRBJ1-2; maybe TRBD1 (5 bases). CDR1 MNHEY and CDR2 SVGAGI come from the germline V gene. The germline V and J ends were trimmed by 0 bases and 2 bases, with 10 bases remaining between them. This CDR3 has 15 amino acids. CDR3 in amino acids: CASSYSGDWNYGYTF. In DNA form, the CDR3 reads TGTGCCAGCAGTTACTCAGGGGACTGGAACTATGGCTACACCTTC.

This clone was found once. The rearrangement links TRBV11-2 to TRBJ2-7, with D unclear. Trimming took off 0 bases at V and 0 bases at J, with 9 bases between the two ends. Germline CDR1 and CDR2: SGHAT and FQNNGV. The CDR3 extends over 15 amino acids. The CDR3 DNA reads as TGTGCCAGCAGCTTAGAGGGGTTCCCCTCCTACGAGCAGTACTTC. Translation: CASSLEGFPSYEQYF. The whole variable domain, filled in from reference TRBV11-2 and TRBJ2-7, reads EAGVAQSPRYKIIEKRQSVAFWCNPISGHATLYWYQQILGQGPKLLIQFQNNGVVDDSQLPKDRFSAERLKGVDSTLKIQPAKLEDSAVYLCASSLEGFPSYEQYFGPGTRLTVT.

This sequence joins TRBV19 and TRBJ2-5; 13 nucleotides agree with TRBD2. Germline lookup yields CDR1 LNHDA and CDR2 SQIVND (reference sequence). This CDR3 is 16 amino acids long. Trimming cost V 5 bases and J 2 bases; bases outside gene matches: 5. This CDR3 is CASSPWTSGRQETQYF. CDR3 in DNA: TGTGCCAGTAGTCCCTGGACTAGCGGGAGACAAGAGACCCAGTACTTC.

The genes are TRBV6-4 and TRBJ2-5; 7 nucleotides line up with TRBD1. Germline V gene data show CDR1 as MRHNA and CDR2 as SNTAGT. The CDR3 length is 15 residues. After removal of 6 bases from V and 2 bases from J, the junction contained 9 bases not matched to a gene. The CDR3 DNA follows: TGTGCCAGCAGCCTGACAGGGTCCCATCAAGAGACCCAGTACTTC. It yields the protein CASSLTGSHQETQYF.

This chain connects TRBV2 to TRBJ2-1; D possibly corresponds to TRBD2 (6 bases). CDR1 is SNHLY, CDR2 FYNNEI, per germline. This CDR3 spans 13 amino acids. Deletions cut 9 bases from V and 5 bases from J, with 14 bases between. CDR3: CASQEVADNEQFF. The CDR3 DNA reads TGTGCCAGTCAAGAGGTAGCGGACAATGAGCAGTTCTTC.

V and J are TRBV11-1 and TRBJ1-5; possibly TRBD1 for D (5 bases). The germline V and J ends were trimmed by 5 bases and 3 bases, with 8 bases remaining between them. Per the germline V gene, CDR1 is SGHAT and CDR2 is FQDESV (reference sequence). The CDR3 is made up of 13 amino acids. The CDR3 nucleotides are TGTGCCAGCAGCCGAGGGGACAATCAGCCCCAGCATTTT. As protein: CASSRGDNQPQHF.

The chain couples TRBV7-9 to TRBJ2-2; the D call may be TRBD1 or TRBD2 (5 bases each). This CDR3 has 17 residues. Trimming pared 2 bases from V and 3 bases from J, leaving 16 bases between. Germline CDR1 SEHNR, CDR2 FQNEAQ (reference sequence). The CDR3 nucleotides read TGTGCCAGCAGCTTAATGGGTACCGGGACCTACACCGGGGAGCTGTTTTTT. Its protein is CASSLMGTGTYTGELFF.

CDR3 DNA sequence: TGTGCCAGCAGCACACGGATTTCTGGGGCCAACGTCCTGACTTTC. Its protein product is CASSTRISGANVLTF. This rearrangement joins TRBV28 to TRBJ2-6; D is ambiguous. The CDR3 extends over 15 amino acids. Per germline, CDR1 MDHEN and CDR2 SYDVKM. V dropped 6 bases and J dropped 1 base, with 10 bases sitting between them.

The chain employs TRBV28 and TRBJ2-1; 9 positions agree with TRBD2. From germline, CDR1 is MDHEN and CDR2 SYDVKM. The CDR3 consists of 16 residues. V gave up 4 bases and J gave up 8 bases; unmatched junction bases: 12. CDR3 protein: CASSYPLAGGGYEQFF. Written as DNA, the CDR3 is TGTGCCAGCAGTTACCCCTTGGCGGGAGGGGGGTATGAGCAGTTCTTC.

This chain connects TRBV28 to TRBJ1-1; a weak D match, TRBD1 (6 bases). The ends were cut back, 8 bases at V and 10 bases at J, with 17 bases in the middle. This CDR3 has 12 amino acids. Germline CDR1 and CDR2: MDHEN and SYDVKM. The CDR3 sequence: CASFRTEGRAFF. The CDR3 DNA sequence: TGTGCCAGCTTCCGGACAGAAGGGAGAGCTTTCTTT.

V usage is TRBV30 and J usage is TRBJ2-3; 7 positions match TRBD2. The CDR3 consists of 14 residues. J lost 0 bases, V lost 0 bases, and 0 bases had no gene match. CDR1 is GTSNPN, CDR2 SVGIG, per germline (reference sequence). This chain's CDR3 is CAWSVSGSTDTQYF. The CDR3, as DNA: TGTGCCTGGAGTGTTAGCGGGAGCACAGATACGCAGTATTTT.

The J gene is TRBJ1-3, the V gene TRBV19; D remains ambiguous. There are 17 residues in the CDR3. CDR1 and CDR2 from the germline V gene are LNHDA and SQIVND (reference sequence). The V end lost 5 bases, the J end lost 0 bases, and 17 bases lay between the germline ends. The CDR3 DNA reads TGTGCCAGTAGTCCCACCGGACTAGGGAGCTCTGGAAACACCATATATTTT. Its protein is CASSPTGLGSSGNTIYF.

This clone was seen just once. The chain couples TRBV28 to TRBJ2-3; 9 positions match TRBD2. The length of the CDR3 is 17 residues. The junction had 10 bases not matched to a gene; V was cut back by 5 bases and J by 1 base. Germline V gene sequence: CDR1 MDHEN, CDR2 SYDVKM. The CDR3 DNA reads TGTGCCAGCAGTCCCCCGTTAATAGCGGGAGGCACAGATACGCAGTATTTT. It translates to CASSPPLIAGGTDTQYF.

The chain is built from TRBV7-6 and TRBJ2-3; TRBD1 matches 7 bases. The CDR3 has 20 amino acids. J gave up 0 bases and V 5 bases, and 20 bases lay outside the gene matches. In germline, CDR1 is SGHVS, CDR2 FNYEAQ. Written as DNA, the CDR3 is TGTGCCAGCAGCCAAGACCCCCCCGAGGGTAGGGGGCGAAGCACAGATACGCAGTATTTT. Translation gives CASSQDPPEGRGRSTDTQYF.

This clone is categorized as medium-sized. This chain links TRBV6-4 with TRBJ2-1; D gene unclear. The germline V and J ends were trimmed by 2 bases and 7 bases, with 9 bases remaining between them. From germline, CDR1 is MRHNA and CDR2 SNTAGT. The CDR3 spans 13 residues. The CDR3 protein is CASSDGLRNEQFF. The CDR3, as DNA: TGTGCCAGCAGTGACGGTCTACGGAATGAGCAGTTCTTC.

This clone was detected only a few times. The J gene is TRBJ2-7, the V gene TRBV7-9, with D unresolved. Germline values: CDR1 SEHNR, CDR2 FQNEAQ (reference sequence). Trimming removed 1 base from V and 4 bases from J, with 11 bases in between. The CDR3 consists of 14 residues. The CDR3, as DNA: TGTGCCAGCAGCTTAGGAGAGTTGCTGTACGAGCAGTACTTC. Its translation is CASSLGELLYEQYF. The whole variable domain, remainder taken from reference TRBV7-9 and TRBJ2-7, is DTGVSQNPRHKITKRGQNVTFRCDPISEHNRLYWYRQTLGQGPEFLTYFQNEAQLEKSRLLSDRFSAERPKGSFSTLEIQRTEQGDSAMYLCASSLGELLYEQYFGPGTRLTVT.

The gene calls are TRBV4-3 and TRBJ2-7; unclear D gene. The CDR3 loop spans 14 amino acids. Per the germline V gene, CDR1 is LGHNA and CDR2 is YSLEER. Trimming left V 0 bases short and J 4 bases short, with 10 bases between. The CDR3 DNA follows: TGCGCCAGCAGCCAAGATGTAGGGCCATACGAGCAGTACTTC. It yields the protein CASSQDVGPYEQYF.